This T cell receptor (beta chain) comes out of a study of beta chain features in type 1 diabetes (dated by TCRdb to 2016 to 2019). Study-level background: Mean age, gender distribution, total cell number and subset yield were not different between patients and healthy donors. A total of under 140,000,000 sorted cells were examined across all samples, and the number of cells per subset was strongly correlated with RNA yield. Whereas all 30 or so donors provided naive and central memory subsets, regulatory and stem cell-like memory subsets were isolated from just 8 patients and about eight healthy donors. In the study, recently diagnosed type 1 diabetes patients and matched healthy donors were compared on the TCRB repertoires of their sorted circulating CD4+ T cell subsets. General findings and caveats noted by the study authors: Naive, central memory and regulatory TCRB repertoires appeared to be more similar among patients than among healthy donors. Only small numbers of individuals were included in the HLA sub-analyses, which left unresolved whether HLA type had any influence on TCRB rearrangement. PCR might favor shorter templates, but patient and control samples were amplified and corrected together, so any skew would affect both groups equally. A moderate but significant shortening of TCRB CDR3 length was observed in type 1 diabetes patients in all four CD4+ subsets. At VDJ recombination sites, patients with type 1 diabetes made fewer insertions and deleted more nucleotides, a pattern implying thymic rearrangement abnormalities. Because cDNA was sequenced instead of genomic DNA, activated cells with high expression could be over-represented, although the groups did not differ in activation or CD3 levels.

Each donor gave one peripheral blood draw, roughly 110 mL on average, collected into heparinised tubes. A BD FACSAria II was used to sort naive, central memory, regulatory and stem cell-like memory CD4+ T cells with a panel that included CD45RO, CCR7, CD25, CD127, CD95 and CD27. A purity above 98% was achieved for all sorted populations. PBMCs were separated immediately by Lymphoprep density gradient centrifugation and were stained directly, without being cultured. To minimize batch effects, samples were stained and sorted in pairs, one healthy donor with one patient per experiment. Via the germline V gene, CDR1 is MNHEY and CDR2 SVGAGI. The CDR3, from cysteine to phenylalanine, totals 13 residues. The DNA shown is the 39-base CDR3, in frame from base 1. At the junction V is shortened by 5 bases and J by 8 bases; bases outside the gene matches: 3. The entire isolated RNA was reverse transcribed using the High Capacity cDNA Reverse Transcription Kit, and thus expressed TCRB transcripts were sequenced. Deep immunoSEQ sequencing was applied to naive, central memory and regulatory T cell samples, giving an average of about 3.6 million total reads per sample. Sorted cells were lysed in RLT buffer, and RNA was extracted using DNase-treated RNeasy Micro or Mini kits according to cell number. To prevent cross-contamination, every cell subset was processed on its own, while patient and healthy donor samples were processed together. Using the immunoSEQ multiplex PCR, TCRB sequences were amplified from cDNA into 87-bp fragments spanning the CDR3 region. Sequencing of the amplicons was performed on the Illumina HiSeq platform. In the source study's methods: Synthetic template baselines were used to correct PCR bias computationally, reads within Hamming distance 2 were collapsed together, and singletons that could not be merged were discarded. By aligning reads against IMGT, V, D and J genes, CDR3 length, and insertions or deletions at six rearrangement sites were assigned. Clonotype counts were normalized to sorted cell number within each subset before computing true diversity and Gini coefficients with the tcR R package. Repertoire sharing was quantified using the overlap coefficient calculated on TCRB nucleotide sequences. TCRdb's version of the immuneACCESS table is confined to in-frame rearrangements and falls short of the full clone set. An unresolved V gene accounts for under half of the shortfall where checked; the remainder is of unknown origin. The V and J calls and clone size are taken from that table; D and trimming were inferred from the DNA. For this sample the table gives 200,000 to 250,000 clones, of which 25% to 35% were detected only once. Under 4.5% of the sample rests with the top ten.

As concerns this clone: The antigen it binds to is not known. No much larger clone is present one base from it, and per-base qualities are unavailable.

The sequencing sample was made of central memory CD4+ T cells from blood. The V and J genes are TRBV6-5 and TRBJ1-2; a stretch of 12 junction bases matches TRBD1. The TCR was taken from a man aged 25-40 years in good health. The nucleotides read TGTGCCAGCAGTCGGGACAGGGGGCAGGGCTACACCTTC. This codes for CASSRDRGQGYTF.